This TCR beta chain was captured in a study of shared clonotypes between healthy human individuals (dated by TCRdb to the early 2020s). A note on the overall study: A few men and two women, aged 18 to 49 years, made up the cohort. Per donor, three plates each were used for CD4 naive and CD4 memory, two for CD8 naive, and one for CD8 memory. The study deeply sequenced blood TCR repertoires of 5 or 6 healthy adults to estimate repertoire size and the extent of clonotype sharing between individuals. To increase sequencing depth and limit assay-specific biases, different laboratories used diverse techniques to prepare libraries and sequence TCR repertoires. Per donor, leukapheresis produced somewhere between about 0.94 and 9.5 billion PBMCs. Broader findings and caveats from the paper: Rarefaction of sorted-subset datasets indicated incomplete sequencing despite the large sequencing depth. Pairwise subsampling led to the expectation that sequencing depth would affect the degree of clonotype sharing among donors. Only blood was sampled, and tissue TCR repertoires likely differ from those in blood. Naive subsets generally had larger estimated clonotype richness than memory subsets. Because the study included a small number of donors, the genetic and exposure-history diversity represented was limited. About 5% of naive CD4, around 3.5% of naive CD8, approximately 2% of memory CD4, and about 0.4% of memory CD8 clonotypes were shared across a handful of donors. Clonotypes shared by all four sorted-subset donors showed higher generation probabilities than non-shared clonotypes.

Inclusive of the bounding cysteine and phenylalanine, the CDR3 is 13 residues long. Only the CDR3 DNA stays, 39 bases, in frame from base 1. V drops 9 bases and J drops 1 base, leaving 11 bases in between. The germline V gene (reference sequence) gives CDR1 as LNHDA and CDR2 as SQIVND. TCR CDR3 regions were amplified from genomic DNA by multiplex PCR using the deep immunoSEQ assay. For each cell subset, the extracted genomic DNA was distributed evenly across all wells of several immunoSEQ 96-well plates, and each plate served as one replicate. Each replicate PCR for sorted subsets received approximately 200 ng genomic DNA, equal to about 30,000 T cell genomes. The purified libraries were quantified using a Qubit 3.0 fluorometer, sized with a Bioanalyzer 2100, and then quantified again using the KAPA Library Quantification kit. A separate single-read 150-cycle Illumina NextSeq 550 flow cell was used to sequence each immunoSEQ 96-well plate. Processing in the source paper ran as follows. The immunoSEQ output contained only junctional sequences without quality scores, so filtering could not match that applied to full-length reads. To assign V/J genes and CDR3, sequences were annotated against IMGT germline references using PyIR, a Python wrapper for IgBLAST v1.9. Any read was removed if the V/J assignment was weak (E-value above 1e-6), the CDR3 was missing, or the read contained stop codons, out-of-frame junctions, or ambiguous translated residues. V3J clonotypes were defined as sequences sharing the same inferred V gene, J gene, and CDR3 amino acid sequence. Percentage overlap between repertoires was computed as shared unique clonotypes divided by the size of the smaller repertoire. Repertoire richness was assessed with RTK rarefaction, the Chao1 estimator, and Recon v2.1 estimates of unobserved clonotypes. For all TCRbeta clonotypes obtained by the gDNA method from a few donors, generation probabilities were computed with OLGA. TCRdb took this table from immuneACCESS and kept in-frame rearrangements with V and J called. Such tables lack part of the clones; where checked against another copy, unresolved V genes explain under half of the gap, and the rest is unexplained. V, J and clone size were drawn from that table, and D and trimming were deduced from the DNA. This sample is represented by 2.5 million or so clones; over 85% of them were singletons. The ten largest account for 0.11% to 0.15% of the sample.

Healthy HIV-negative adults with no recently reported acute infections or vaccinations were included as donors. Every donor was a Caucasian adult residing in Nashville, Tennessee, USA. CD4+ T cells were enriched by magnetic negative selection, after which naive cells were positively selected on CD45RA and the negative fraction was taken as the memory subset. Blood was collected by leukapheresis, and PBMCs were isolated by Ficoll-Histopaque density gradient centrifugation and then cryopreserved in liquid nitrogen vapor phase. Analytical flow cytometry was used to check the purity and quantity of each magnetically sorted T cell population. Genomic DNA was isolated from every sorted fraction and measured by UV absorbance on a Nanodrop 2000c. As for this clone: Which antigen it targets is not known. Base qualities are not provided; no much larger clone lies one nucleotide away.

This receptor was taken from a man aged 18 to 29 in good health. The chain is assembled from TRBV19 and TRBJ2-3; no D gene can be assigned with confidence. The source material was naive CD4+ T cells sorted from blood. Taken with the paper, the label for cell subset or site translates to: CD45RA+ positively selected. CDR3 sequence: CASKPPGTDTQYF. The sequenced DNA: TGTGCCAGCAAACCTCCGGGCACAGATACGCAGTATTTT.